The T cell receptor beta chain under discussion was sequenced for a study of blood T cell repertoires in COVID-19. Data came from immunoSEQ multiplex PCR; TCRdb stores just in-frame clones and leaves some out. The sample yields about 220,000 clones, 85% to 90% seen once. Deletions cut 4 bases from V and 5 bases from J, with 11 bases between. Germline V gene data show CDR1 as SEHNR and CDR2 as FQNEAQ (reference sequence). CDR3 length: 13 residues. Sequencing was performed on PBMCs or T cells enriched from blood (not recorded which). The rearrangement links TRBV7-9 to TRBJ2-5; weak D call: TRBD1 (5 bases). This TCR was recovered from a woman aged 18-29 years in a cohort exposed to, infected with or recovered from COVID-19 (not recorded which). In DNA form, the CDR3 reads TGTGCCAGCAGCTGGGGCCAAGGGGAGACCCAGTACTTC. This encodes CASSWGQGETQYF.